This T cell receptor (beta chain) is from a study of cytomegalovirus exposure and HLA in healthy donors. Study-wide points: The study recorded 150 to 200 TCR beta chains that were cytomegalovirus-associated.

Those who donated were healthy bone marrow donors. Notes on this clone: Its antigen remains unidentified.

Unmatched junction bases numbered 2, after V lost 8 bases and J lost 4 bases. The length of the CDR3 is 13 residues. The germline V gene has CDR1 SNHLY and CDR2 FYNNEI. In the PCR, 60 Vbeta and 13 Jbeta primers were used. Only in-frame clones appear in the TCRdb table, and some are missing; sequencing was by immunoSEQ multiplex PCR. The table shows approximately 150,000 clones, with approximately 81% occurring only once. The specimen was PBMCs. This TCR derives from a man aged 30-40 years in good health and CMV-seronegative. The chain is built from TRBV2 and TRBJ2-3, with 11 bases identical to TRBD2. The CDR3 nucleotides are TGTGCCAGCGGACTAGCGGGTCCAGATACGCAGTATTTT. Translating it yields CASGLAGPDTQYF.